This T cell receptor (beta chain) was recorded in a study of T-cell reconstitution after alpha-beta-depleted transplantation in children. Preparing the TCRbeta library involved the use of unique molecular identifiers. A single record per CDR3 protein comes from TCRdb applying MiXCR to the PCR reads. The repertoire holds fewer than 550,000 distinct CDR3 sequences, with around 15% as singletons. The ends were cut back, 4 bases at V and 5 bases at J, with 6 bases in the middle. The CDR3 has 10 residues. From germline, CDR1 is DFQATT and CDR2 SNEGSKA (reference sequence). This specimen was PBMCs, mostly from graft donor cells, taken 360 days after TCRalphabeta/CD19-depleted stem cell transplant. This clonotype was sampled from a boy under two years old who had a stem cell transplant for Wiskott-Aldrich syndrome, so the T cells may come from the graft donor. The chain couples TRBV20-1 to TRBJ2-7; D unclear. CDR3: CSAKIHEQYF. The CDR3 nucleotides read TGCAGTGCTAAGATTCACGAGCAGTACTTC.